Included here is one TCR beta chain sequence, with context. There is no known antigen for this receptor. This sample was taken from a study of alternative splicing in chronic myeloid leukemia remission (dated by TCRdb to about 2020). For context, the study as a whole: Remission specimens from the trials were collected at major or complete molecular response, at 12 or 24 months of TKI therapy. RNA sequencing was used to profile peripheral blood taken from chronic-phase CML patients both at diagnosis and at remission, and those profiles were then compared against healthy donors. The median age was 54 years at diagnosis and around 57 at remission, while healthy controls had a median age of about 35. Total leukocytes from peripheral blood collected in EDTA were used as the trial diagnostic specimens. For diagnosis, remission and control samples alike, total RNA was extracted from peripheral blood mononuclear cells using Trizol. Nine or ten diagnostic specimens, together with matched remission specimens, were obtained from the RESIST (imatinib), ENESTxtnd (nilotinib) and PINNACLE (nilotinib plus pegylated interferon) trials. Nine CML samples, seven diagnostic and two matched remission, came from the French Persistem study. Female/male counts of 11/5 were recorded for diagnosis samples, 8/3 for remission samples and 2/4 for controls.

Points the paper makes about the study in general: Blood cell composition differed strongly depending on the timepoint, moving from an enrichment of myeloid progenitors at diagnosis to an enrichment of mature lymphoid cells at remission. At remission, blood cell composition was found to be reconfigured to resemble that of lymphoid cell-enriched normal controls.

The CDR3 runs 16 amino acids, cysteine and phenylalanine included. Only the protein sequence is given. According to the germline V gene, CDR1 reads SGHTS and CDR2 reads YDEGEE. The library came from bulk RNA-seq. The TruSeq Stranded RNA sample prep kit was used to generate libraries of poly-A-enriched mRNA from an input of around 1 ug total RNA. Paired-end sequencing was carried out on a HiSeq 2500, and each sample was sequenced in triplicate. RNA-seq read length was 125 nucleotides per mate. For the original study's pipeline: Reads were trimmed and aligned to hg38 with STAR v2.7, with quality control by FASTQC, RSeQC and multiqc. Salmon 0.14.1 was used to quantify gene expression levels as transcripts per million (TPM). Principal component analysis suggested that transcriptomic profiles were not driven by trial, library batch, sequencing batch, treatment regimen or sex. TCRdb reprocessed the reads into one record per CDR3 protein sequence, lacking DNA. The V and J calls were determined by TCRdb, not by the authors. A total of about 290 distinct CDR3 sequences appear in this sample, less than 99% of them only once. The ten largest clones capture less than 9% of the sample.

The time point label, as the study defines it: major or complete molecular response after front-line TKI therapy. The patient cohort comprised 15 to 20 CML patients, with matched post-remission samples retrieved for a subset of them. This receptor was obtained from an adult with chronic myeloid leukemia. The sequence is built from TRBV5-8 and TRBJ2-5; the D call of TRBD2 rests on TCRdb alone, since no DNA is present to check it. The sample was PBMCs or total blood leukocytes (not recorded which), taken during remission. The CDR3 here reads CASSSVTSGGGETQYF.